The present TCR beta chain was sequenced within a study of T-cell memory formation after mild COVID-19. Study background: In these data, TCR clusters were largely donor specific.

TCRdb passed the 5' RACE reads through MiXCR, listing each CDR3 protein once. This sample yields just over 400,000 distinct CDR3 sequences, of which around 22% are seen a single time; around 13% belongs to the top ten. Study results and limitations: CD4+ clones that contracted lay mainly in CM and EM; CD8+ ones lay in EMRA. The study detected some responding clones in pre-infection memory, suggesting cross-reactive memory joined.

Remarks on this clonotype: Antigen unknown.

The V gene lost 2 bases and the J gene lost 4 bases, with 23 bases spanning the gap. This CDR3 is 18 amino acids long. CDR1 and CDR2 (germline): SEHNR, FQNEAQ (reference sequence). The J gene is TRBJ2-5, the V gene TRBV7-9; possible D gene TRBD2, 6 bases. Material: PBMCs or a T cell subset sorted from them (not recorded which). This TCR was sampled from an adult woman who had mild COVID-19 (a few samples of this study predate the infection). Cell type and time point are not known. The chain's CDR3 is CASSLSGQTSRGGETQYF. The CDR3 nucleotides read TGTGCCAGCAGCTTAAGCGGGCAGACCTCTCGGGGAGGAGAGACCCAGTACTTC.